Included here is one T cell receptor beta chain sequence, with context. This record belongs to a study of blood T cell repertoires in COVID-19. Germline CDR1 is SEHNR and CDR2 is FQNEAQ (reference sequence). The CDR3 covers 13 residues. V lost 5 bases and J 6 bases, leaving 14 bases between the germline ends. Produced via immunoSEQ multiplex PCR; TCRdb's table is partial and in-frame only. The sample gives over 250,000 clones, about nine tenths of which show up once; 4% is in the top ten. Material for sequencing was peripheral blood. V is TRBV7-9 and J is TRBJ2-7; D might be TRBD1 (6 bases). The sequence was obtained from a man between 60 and 70 years old who had recovered from COVID-19. CDR3 coding DNA: TGTGCCAGCAGCCCCCACGTCAGGGGCGAGCAGTACTTC. Translation gives CASSPHVRGEQYF.